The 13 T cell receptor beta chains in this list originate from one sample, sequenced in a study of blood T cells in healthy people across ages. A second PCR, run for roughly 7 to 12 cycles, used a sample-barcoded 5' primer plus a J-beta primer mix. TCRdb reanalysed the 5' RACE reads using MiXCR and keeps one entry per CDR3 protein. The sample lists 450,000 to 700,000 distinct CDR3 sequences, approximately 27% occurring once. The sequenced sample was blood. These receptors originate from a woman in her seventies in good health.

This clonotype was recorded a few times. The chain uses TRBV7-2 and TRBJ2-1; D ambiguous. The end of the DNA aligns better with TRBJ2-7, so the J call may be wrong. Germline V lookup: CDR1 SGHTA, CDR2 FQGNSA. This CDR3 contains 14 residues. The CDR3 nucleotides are TGTGCCAGCAGCTTAGCGGCGGAAACCTACGAGCAGTACTTC. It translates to CASSLAAETYEQYF.

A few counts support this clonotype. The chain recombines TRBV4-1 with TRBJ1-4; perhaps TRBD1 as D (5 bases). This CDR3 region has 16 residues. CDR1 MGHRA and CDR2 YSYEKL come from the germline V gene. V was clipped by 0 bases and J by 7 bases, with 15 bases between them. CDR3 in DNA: TGCGCCAGCAGCCAAGATCGGGGGACGGTGGTTGAAAAACTGTTTTTT. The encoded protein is CASSQDRGTVVEKLFF.

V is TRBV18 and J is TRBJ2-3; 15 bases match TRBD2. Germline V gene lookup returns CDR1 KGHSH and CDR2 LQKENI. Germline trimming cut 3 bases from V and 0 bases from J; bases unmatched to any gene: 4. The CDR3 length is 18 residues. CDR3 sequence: CASSPGTSGRLSTDTQYF. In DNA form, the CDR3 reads TGTGCCAGCTCACCTGGGACTAGCGGGAGGCTCAGCACAGATACGCAGTATTTT.

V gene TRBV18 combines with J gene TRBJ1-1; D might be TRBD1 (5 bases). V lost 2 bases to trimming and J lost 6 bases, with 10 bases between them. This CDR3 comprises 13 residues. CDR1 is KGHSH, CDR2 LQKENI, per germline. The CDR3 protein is CASSPGAFSEAFF. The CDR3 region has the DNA TGTGCCAGCTCACCAGGGGCTTTCTCTGAAGCTTTCTTT.

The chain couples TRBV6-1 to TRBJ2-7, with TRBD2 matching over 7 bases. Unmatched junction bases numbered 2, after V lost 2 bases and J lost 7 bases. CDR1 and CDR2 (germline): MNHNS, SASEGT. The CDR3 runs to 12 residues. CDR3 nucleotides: TGTGCCAGCAGTGAACTAGCGGAGGAGCAGTACTTC. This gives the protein CASSELAEEQYF.

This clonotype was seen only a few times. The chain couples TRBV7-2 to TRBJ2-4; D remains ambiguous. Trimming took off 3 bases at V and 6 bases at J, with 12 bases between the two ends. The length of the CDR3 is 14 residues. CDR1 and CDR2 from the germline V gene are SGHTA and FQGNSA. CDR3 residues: CASSFSSYSNIQYF. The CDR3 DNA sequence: TGTGCCAGCAGCTTTTCCAGCTACTCAAACATTCAGTACTTC.

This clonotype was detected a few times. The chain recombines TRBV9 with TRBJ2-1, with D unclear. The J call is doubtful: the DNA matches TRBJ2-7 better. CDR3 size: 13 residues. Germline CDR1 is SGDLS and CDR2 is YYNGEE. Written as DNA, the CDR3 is TGTGCCAGCAGCGTAGAAAAGGTCGGCGAGCAGTACTTC. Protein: CASSVEKVGEQYF.

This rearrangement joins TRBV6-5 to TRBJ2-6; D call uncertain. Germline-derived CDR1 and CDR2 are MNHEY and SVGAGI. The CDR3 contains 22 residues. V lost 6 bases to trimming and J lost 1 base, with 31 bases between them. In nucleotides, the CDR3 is TGTGCCAGCAGCTACGTAGGTCATGGGCTTATCGACCCGGATTCTGGGGCCAACGTCCTGACTTTC. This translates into CASSYVGHGLIDPDSGANVLTF.

The CDR3 nucleotides read TGTGCCAGCAGTTATGGGACACGGCAGGGGTATGGCTACACCTTC. Translated: CASSYGTRQGYGYTF. The chain combines TRBV6-5 with TRBJ1-2; D is possibly TRBD1 (6 bases). Germline V gene data show CDR1 as MNHEY and CDR2 as SVGAGI. CDR3 length: 15 residues. V shed 3 bases and J shed 5 bases, with 16 bases lying between them.

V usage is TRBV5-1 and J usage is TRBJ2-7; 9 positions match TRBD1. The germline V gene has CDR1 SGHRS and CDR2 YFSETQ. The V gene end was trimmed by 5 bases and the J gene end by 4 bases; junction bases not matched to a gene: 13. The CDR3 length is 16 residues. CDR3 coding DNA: TGCGCCAGCAGTCCCCGTCCGGGACAGGGCGAATACGAGCAGTACTTC. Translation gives CASSPRPGQGEYEQYF.

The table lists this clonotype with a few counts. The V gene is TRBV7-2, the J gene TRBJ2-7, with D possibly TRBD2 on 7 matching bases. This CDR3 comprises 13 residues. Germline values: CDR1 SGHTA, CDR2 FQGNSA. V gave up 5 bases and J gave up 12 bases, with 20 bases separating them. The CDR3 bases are TGTGCCAGCAGCCCCGACCTTAGGGGGGGGATGTACTTC. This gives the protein CASSPDLRGGMYF.

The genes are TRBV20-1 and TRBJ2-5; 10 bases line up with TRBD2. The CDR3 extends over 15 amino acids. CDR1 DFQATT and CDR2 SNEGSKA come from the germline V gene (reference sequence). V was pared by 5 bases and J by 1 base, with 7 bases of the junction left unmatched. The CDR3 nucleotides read TGCAGTGCTGGCGATAGCGGGGGGATCCAAGAGACCCAGTACTTC. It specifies CSAGDSGGIQETQYF.

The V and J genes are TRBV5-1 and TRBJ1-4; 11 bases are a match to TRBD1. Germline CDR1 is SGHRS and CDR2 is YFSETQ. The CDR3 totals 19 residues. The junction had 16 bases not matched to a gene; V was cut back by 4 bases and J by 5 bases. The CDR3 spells CASSRGQGALAEYNEKLFF. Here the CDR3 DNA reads TGCGCCAGCAGCCGTGGACAGGGGGCTTTAGCTGAGTACAATGAAAAACTGTTTTTT.